This T cell receptor (beta chain) emerged from a study of T-cell memory formation after mild COVID-19. Study-level background: The study found TCR clusters largely donor specific. Study-level points and caveats: While clones contracting from day 15 to 85 were balanced between CD4 and CD8, later expanders leaned CD4+. Largely, contracting CD4+ clones fell within CM and EM, and contracting CD8+ clones within EMRA. Cross-reactive memory apparently joined, as some responding clones appeared in pre-infection memory.

This clonotype has more than one count but fewer than ten. Its antigen is still unknown. TCRdb re-analysed the 5' RACE reads in MiXCR, keeping a single row per CDR3 protein. The table includes fewer than 350,000 distinct CDR3 sequences, roughly 8% detected once. The germline V gene encodes CDR1 MGHRA and CDR2 YSYEKL. V lost 1 base and J 5 bases, leaving 3 bases between the germline ends. CDR3 size: 12 residues. This clonotype was sampled from a young man who had mild COVID-19 (a few samples of this study predate the infection). Cell type and time point are not known. This rearrangement joins TRBV4-1 to TRBJ2-1, with D uncertain. Sample: PBMCs or a T cell subset sorted from them (not recorded which). The CDR3 nucleotides read TGCGCCAGCAGCCAAGTTAACAATGAGCAGTTCTTC. Translation: CASSQVNNEQFF.